The present T cell receptor beta chain was sequenced within a study of Ad26.COV2.S vaccination and SARS-CoV-2 variants. The sample's treatment: some 19 received Ad26.COV2.S at low or high dose, single or two shots; 5 received placebo; per-sample allocation not given. All samples were drawn on day 63, counting from the first vaccine or placebo injection. Participants' vaccine, an Ad26 vector, delivered Wuhan-strain SARS-CoV-2 spike. Of note for this clone: The antigen remains unidentified.

V lost 2 bases to trimming and J lost 6 bases, with 12 bases between them. Per the germline V gene, CDR1 is PRHDT and CDR2 is FYEKMQ (reference sequence). The CDR3 is made up of 14 amino acids. Findings and caveats of the study: Post-vaccination breadth of spike-specific CD8+ and CD4+ T cell responses was reportedly substantial.

Assay used: immunoSEQ multiplex PCR; TCRdb lists only in-frame clones, some missing. The data show roughly 380,000 clones, 88% seen once. Here the sequenced sample was peripheral blood, taken in a trial of Ad26.COV2.S vaccine versus placebo. J is TRBJ2-3 and V is TRBV13; possibly TRBD2 for D (7 bases). This clonotype was sampled from a person between 18 and 60 years old who received the Ad26.COV2.S COVID-19 vaccine or a placebo. CDR3: CASSLWGGRDTQYF. DNA for the CDR3: TGTGCCAGCAGCTTATGGGGGGGCAGGGATACGCAGTATTTT.